This T cell receptor beta chain was found in a study of beta chain bispecific antibodies for T cell cancers. The germline V gene encodes CDR1 DFQATT and CDR2 SNEGSKA (reference sequence). The CDR3 is made up of 12 amino acids. V lost 1 base to trimming and J lost 2 bases, with 6 bases between them. Findings of the study overall: Anti-TRBV12 exposure, compared with anti-CD19, reduced the TRBV12-3 proportion of TRBV signal by roughly 99%. In these mixed samples, most targeted TRBV reads derived from the leukemia cell line.

Either OKT3 anti-CD3 antibody or CD3/CD28 beads expanded T cells from blood mononuclear cells over about three days. MiXCR, applied by TCRdb to the 5' RACE reads, yields one record per CDR3 protein. The data contain 20,000 to 25,000 distinct CDR3 sequences, approximately 2.2% of them singletons. In this sample, this clonotype turned up many times. As yet, its antigen is unknown. This specimen consisted of healthy donor T cells cultured with leukemia cells, obtained from a culture containing a bispecific antibody targeting TCR Vbeta12. The receptor's source is a human donor in good health. Some clones in this sample may be carry-over from other donors' samples. The chain combines TRBV20-1 with TRBJ2-7; no reliable D call. This chain's CDR3 is CSARALTYEQYF. CDR3 nucleotides: TGCAGTGCTAGAGCATTGACCTACGAGCAGTACTTC.